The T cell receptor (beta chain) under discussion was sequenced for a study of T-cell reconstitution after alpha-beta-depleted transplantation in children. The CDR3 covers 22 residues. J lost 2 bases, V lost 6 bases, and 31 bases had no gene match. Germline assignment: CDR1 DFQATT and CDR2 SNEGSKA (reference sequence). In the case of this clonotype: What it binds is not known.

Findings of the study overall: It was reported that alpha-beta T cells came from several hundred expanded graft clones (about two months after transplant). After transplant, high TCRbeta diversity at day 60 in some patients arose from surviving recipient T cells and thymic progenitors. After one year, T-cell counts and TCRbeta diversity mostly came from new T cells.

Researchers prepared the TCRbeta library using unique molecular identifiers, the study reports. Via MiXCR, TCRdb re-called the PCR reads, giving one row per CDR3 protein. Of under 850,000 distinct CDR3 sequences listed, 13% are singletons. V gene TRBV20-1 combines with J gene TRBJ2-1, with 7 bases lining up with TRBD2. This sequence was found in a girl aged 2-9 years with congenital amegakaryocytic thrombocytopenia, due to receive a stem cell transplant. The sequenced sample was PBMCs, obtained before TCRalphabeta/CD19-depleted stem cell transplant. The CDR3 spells CSATSGGEAPTVIVGAYNEQFF. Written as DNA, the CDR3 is TGCAGTGCAACCTCGGGAGGAGAGGCCCCCACGGTCATAGTCGGGGCCTACAATGAGCAGTTCTTC.